The present T cell receptor (beta chain) was sequenced within a study of T cell changes during pregnancy in multiple sclerosis. V lost 1 base, J lost 6 bases, and 7 bases stayed unmatched. The CDR3 runs to 15 residues. Germline CDR1 and CDR2: LNHNV and YYDKDF (reference sequence). Sequencing was performed with immunoSEQ multiplex PCR; in TCRdb, only in-frame clones are kept and a portion is missing. Of some 110,000 clones in the sample, about 90% were seen once. This sequence joins TRBV15 and TRBJ2-7; 9 bases fit TRBD2. The source of this sequence is a female donor with multiple sclerosis, enrolled in a pregnancy study. Sequenced here: peripheral blood, sampled in the third trimester of pregnancy. For the CDR3, the DNA is TGTGCCACCAGCAGAGGCGGCGGGAGGGCGGTCGAGCAGTACTTC. Amino acid sequence: CATSRGGGRAVEQYF.